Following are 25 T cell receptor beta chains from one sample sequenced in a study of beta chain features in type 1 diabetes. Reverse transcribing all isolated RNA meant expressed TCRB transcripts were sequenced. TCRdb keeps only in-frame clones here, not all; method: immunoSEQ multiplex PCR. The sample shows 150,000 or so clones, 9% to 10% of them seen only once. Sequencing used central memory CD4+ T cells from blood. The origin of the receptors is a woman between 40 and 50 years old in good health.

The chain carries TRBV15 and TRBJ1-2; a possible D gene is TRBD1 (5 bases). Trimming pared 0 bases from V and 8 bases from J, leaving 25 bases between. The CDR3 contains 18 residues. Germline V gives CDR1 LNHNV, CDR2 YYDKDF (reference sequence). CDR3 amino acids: CATSRDPVGGAGREGYTF. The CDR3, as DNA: TGTGCCACCAGCAGAGATCCCGTCGGCGGGGCAGGGCGAGAGGGCTACACCTTC.

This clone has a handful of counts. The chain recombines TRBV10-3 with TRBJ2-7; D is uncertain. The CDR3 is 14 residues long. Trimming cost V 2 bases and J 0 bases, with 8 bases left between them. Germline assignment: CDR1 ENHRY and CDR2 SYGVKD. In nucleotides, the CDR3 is TGTGCCATCAGTGAGGGTATTAGCTCCTACGAGCAGTACTTC. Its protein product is CAISEGISSYEQYF.

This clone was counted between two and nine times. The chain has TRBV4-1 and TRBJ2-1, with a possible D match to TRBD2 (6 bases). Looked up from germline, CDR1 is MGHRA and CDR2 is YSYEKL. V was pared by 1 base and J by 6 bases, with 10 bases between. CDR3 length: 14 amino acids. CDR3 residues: CASSQGLDLNEQFF. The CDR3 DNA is TGCGCCAGCAGCCAAGGACTAGATCTCAATGAGCAGTTCTTC.

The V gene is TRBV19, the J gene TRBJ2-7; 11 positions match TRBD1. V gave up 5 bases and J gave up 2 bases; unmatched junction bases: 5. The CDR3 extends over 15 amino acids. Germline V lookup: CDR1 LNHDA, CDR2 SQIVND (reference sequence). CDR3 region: CASSAPGQGAYEQYF. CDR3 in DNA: TGTGCCAGTAGTGCCCCGGGACAGGGGGCCTACGAGCAGTACTTC.

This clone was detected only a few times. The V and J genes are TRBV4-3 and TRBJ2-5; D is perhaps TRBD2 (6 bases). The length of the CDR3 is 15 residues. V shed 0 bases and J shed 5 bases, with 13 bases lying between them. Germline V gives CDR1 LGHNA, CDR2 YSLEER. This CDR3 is CASSQDWGVQETQYF. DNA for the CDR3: TGCGCCAGCAGCCAAGATTGGGGGGTCCAGGAGACCCAGTACTTC.

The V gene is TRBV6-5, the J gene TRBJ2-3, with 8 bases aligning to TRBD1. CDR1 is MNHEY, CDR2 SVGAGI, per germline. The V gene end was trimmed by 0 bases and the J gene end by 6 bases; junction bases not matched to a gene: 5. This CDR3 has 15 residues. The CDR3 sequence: CASSYSNAGGDTQYF. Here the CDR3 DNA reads TGTGCCAGCAGTTACTCGAATGCAGGGGGCGATACGCAGTATTTT.

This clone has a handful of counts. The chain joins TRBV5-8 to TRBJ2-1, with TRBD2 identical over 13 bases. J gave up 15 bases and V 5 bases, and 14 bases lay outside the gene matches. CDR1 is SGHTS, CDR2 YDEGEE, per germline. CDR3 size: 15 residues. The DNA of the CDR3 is TGTGCCAGCAGTTCCGGGACTAGCGGGGAGATGGGCTGGTTCTTC. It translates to CASSSGTSGEMGWFF.

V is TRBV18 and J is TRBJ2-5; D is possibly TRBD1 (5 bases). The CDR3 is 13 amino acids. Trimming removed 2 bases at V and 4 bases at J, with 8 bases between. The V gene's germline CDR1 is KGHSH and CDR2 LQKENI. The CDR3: CASSPMGLETQYF. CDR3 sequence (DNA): TGTGCCAGCTCACCAATGGGGCTAGAGACCCAGTACTTC.

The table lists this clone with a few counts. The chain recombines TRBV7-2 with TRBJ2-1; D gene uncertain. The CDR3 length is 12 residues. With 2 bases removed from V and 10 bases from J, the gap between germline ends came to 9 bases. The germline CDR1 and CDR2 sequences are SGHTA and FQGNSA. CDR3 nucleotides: TGTGCCAGCAGCTTAACCTTCTACGAGCAGTTCTTC. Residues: CASSLTFYEQFF. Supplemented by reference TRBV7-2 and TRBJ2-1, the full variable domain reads GAGVSQSPSNKVTEKGKDVELRCDPISGHTALYWYRQSLGQGLEFLIYFQGNSAPDKSGLPSDRFSAERTGGSVSTLTIQRTQQEDSAVYLCASSLTFYEQFFGPGTRLTVL.

CDR3 DNA: TGCGCCAGCAGCCCGGGGGAATGGTCCTACGAGCAGTACTTC. Protein sequence: CASSPGEWSYEQYF. The chain employs TRBV4-1 and TRBJ2-7; perhaps TRBD2 as D (6 bases). V was clipped by 4 bases and J by 1 base, with 11 bases between them. The CDR3 is made up of 14 amino acids. Germline V gene lookup returns CDR1 MGHRA and CDR2 YSYEKL.

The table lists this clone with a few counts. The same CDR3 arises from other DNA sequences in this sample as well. CDR3 loop: CASGGYNEQFF. Here the CDR3 DNA reads TGTGCCTCGGGCGGGTACAATGAGCAGTTCTTC. The genes are TRBV7-9 and TRBJ2-1, with D tentatively TRBD2 (5 bases). The CDR3 runs 11 residues. CDR1 is SEHNR, CDR2 FQNEAQ, per germline (reference sequence). The V end lost 11 bases, the J end lost 4 bases, and 9 bases lay between the germline ends.

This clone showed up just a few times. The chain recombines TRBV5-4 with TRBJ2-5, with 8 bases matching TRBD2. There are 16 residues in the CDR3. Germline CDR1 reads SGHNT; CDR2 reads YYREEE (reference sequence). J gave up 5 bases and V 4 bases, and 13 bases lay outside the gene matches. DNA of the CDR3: TGTGCCAGCAGCCGACGGCCCTTTAGCGGGGAGGAGACCCAGTACTTC. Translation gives CASSRRPFSGEETQYF.

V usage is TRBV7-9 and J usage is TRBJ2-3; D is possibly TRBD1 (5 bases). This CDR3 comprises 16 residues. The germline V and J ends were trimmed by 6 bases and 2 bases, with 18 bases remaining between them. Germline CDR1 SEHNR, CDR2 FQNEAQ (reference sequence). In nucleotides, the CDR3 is TGTGCCAGCAGATCACGAGCAGGGTTTCCCACAGATACGCAGTATTTT. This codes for CASRSRAGFPTDTQYF.

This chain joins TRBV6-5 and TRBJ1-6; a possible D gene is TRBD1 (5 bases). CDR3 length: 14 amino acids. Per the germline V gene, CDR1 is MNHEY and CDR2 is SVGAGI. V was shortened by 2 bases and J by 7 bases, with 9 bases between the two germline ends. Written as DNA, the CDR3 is TGTGCCAGCAGTTACGACAGCTTCAATTCACCCCTCCACTTT. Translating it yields CASSYDSFNSPLHF.

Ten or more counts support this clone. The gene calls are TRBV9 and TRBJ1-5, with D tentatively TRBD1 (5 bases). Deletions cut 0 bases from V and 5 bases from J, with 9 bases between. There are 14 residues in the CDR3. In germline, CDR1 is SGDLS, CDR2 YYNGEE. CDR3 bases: TGTGCCAGCAGCGTAGGGCAGGGTGATCAGCCCCAGCATTTT. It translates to CASSVGQGDQPQHF. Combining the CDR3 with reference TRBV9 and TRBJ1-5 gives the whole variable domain DSGVTQTPKHLITATGQRVTLRCSPRSGDLSVYWYQQSLDQGLQFLIQYYNGEERAKGNILERFSAQQFPDLHSELNLSSLELGDSALYFCASSVGQGDQPQHFGDGTRLSIL.

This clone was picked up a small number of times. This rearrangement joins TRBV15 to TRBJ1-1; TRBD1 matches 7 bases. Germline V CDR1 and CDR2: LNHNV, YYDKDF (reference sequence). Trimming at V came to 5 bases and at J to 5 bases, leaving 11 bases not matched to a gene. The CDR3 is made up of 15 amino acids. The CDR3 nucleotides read TGTGCCACCAGCGGCCGAACAGGGGATGGGACTGAAGCTTTCTTT. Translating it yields CATSGRTGDGTEAFF.

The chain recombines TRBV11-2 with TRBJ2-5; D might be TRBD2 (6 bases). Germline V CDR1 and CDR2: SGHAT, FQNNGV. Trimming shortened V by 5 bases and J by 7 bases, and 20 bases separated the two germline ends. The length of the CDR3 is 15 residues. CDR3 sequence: CASSERSPLGGTQYF. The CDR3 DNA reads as TGTGCCAGCAGCGAAAGGTCCCCTCTCGGGGGGACCCAGTACTTC.

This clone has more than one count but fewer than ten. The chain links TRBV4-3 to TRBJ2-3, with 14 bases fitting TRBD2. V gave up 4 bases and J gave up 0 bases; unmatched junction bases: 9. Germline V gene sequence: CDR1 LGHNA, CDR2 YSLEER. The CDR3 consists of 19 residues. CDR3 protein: CASSPYFGLAGGSTDTQYF. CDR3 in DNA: TGCGCCAGCAGCCCCTACTTTGGACTAGCGGGGGGAAGCACAGATACGCAGTATTTT.

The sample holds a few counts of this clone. CDR3 region: CSAKVVGGYTF. As DNA, the CDR3 is TGCAGTGCCAAGGTTGTGGGCGGCTACACCTTC. V is TRBV20-1 and J is TRBJ1-2, with D unclear. The length of the CDR3 is 11 residues. CDR1 and CDR2 (germline): DFQATT, SNEGSKA (reference sequence). Trimming removed 6 bases from V and 8 bases from J, with 13 bases in between.

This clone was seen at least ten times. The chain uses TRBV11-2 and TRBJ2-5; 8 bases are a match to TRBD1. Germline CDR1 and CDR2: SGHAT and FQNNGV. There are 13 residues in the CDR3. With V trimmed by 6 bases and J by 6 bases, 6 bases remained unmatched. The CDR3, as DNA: TGTGCCAGCAGTACAGGGGGTGAAAAGACCCAGTACTTC. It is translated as CASSTGGEKTQYF.

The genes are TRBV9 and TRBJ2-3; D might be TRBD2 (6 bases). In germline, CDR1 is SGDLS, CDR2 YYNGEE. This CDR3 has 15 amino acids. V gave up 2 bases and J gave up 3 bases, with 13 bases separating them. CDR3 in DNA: TGTGCCAGCAGCGTCGATAGCGGTTCGACAGATACGCAGTATTTT. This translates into CASSVDSGSTDTQYF.

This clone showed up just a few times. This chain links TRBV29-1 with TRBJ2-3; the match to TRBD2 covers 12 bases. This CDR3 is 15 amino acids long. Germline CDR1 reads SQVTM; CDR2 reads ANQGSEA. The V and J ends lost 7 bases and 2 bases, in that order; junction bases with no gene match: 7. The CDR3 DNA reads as TGCAGCGCCCTGACTAGCGGGGGACCCACAGATACGCAGTATTTT. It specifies CSALTSGGPTDTQYF.

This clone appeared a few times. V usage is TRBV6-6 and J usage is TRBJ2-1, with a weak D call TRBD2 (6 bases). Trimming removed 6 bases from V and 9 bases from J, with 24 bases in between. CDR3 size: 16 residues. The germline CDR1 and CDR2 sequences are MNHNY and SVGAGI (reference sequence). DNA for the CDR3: TGTGCCAGCAGACCTCCAGGGCTAGCGTTTATTAGTGAGCAGTTCTTC. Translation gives CASRPPGLAFISEQFF.

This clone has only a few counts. The CDR3 is CASSNLLDRDWGFNEQFF. Here the CDR3 DNA reads TGTGCCAGCAGCAACCTACTAGACCGGGACTGGGGGTTCAATGAGCAGTTCTTC. This chain connects TRBV21-1 to TRBJ2-1; the D call of TRBD2 is as the table states it, not checked on the DNA. TRBV21-1 is tagged as a pseudogene. There are 18 residues in the CDR3.

The CDR3 DNA is TGCGCCAGCAGCCAAAGGACAGCAAGCTCCTACGAGCAGTACTTC. Translating gives CASSQRTASSYEQYF. The gene calls are TRBV4-3 and TRBJ2-7; maybe TRBD1 (6 bases). V lost 2 bases and J lost 0, with 11 bases in between. This CDR3 spans 15 amino acids. Germline lookup yields CDR1 LGHNA and CDR2 YSLEER.